This paragraph covers one TCR beta chain sequence. Its antigen remains unidentified. These data are taken from a study of T-cell reconstitution after alpha-beta-depleted transplantation in children. Notes on the study in general: When one year had passed after transplant, most T-cell counts and diversity came from newly produced T cells. For some patients, TCRbeta diversity was high at day 60 because of recipient T cells and thymic progenitors that survived. About two months after transplant, alpha-beta T cells reportedly came from several hundred expanded graft clones.

Molecular barcoding with unique molecular identifiers was used for the TCRbeta library. TCRdb redid the calling of the PCR reads with MiXCR, one entry per CDR3 protein. The sample yields 300,000 to 350,000 distinct CDR3 sequences, roughly 17% seen once. This clonotype originated in a male patient aged 2 to 10 who had a stem cell transplant for acute lymphoblastic leukemia, so the T cells may come from the graft donor. The sample consisted of PBMCs, mostly from graft donor cells, taken 360 days after TCRalphabeta/CD19-depleted stem cell transplant.

In nucleotides, the CDR3 is TGTGCCTCCCAACCTAGGGGGGACGGAGGCTACACCTTC. It codes for CASQPRGDGGYTF. The chain couples TRBV10-3 to TRBJ1-2, with D perhaps matching TRBD1 (6 bases). CDR1 and CDR2 (germline): ENHRY, SYGVKD. Between the trimmed V and J ends, which lost 11 bases and 8 bases, there was a span of 21 bases. The CDR3 covers 13 residues.